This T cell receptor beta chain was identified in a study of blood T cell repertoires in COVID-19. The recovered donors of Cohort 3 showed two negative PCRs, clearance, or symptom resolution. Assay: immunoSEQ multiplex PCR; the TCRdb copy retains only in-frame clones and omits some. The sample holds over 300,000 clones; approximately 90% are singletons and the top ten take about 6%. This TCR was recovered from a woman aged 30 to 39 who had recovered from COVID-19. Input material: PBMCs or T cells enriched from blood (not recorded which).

The CDR3 reads CASSEGVPGVGEQYF. The CDR3 DNA reads as TGTGCCAGCAGTGAAGGAGTCCCAGGGGTGGGCGAGCAGTACTTC. The rearrangement joins TRBV6-1 to TRBJ2-7, with D maybe TRBD1 (6 bases). The CDR3 runs 15 residues. V shed 1 base and J shed 6 bases, with 16 bases lying between them. Germline values: CDR1 MNHNS, CDR2 SASEGT.